This is a list of T cell receptor beta chains from one sample in a study of cytomegalovirus exposure and HLA in healthy donors. Sequencing was performed with immunoSEQ multiplex PCR; in TCRdb, only in-frame clones are kept and a portion is missing. The table includes some 130,000 clones, approximately 79% detected once. The sequenced sample consisted of PBMCs. These TCRs come from a male donor in good health and CMV-seronegative. The CDR3 runs from the conserved cysteine through the conserved F or W. Fields, in order: V gene, clone size, J gene, D gene, CDR3 DNA, CDR3 protein. D genes are given only for firm matches. Not every row has a clone size; where given, it reads once, few, many or a size class.

>TRBV5-6|few|TRBJ1-1|TRBD1
TGTGCCAGCAGCAATACCGGGACAGGGGGCGCGAACACTGAAGCTTTCTTT
CASSNTGTGGANTEAFF
>TRBV30|-|TRBJ1-6|-
TGTGCCTGGTCTTTGAATTCACCCCTCCACTTT
CAWSLNSPLHF
>TRBV6-6|-|TRBJ2-7|TRBD1
TGTGCCAGCAGTTACTCGTTGGGACAGGGCTACGAGCAGTACTTC
CASSYSLGQGYEQYF
>TRBV14|-|TRBJ2-5|-
TGTGCCAGCAGCTTTTCGGGAGCCCAGTACTTC
CASSFSGAQYF
>TRBV14|once|TRBJ2-7|TRBD1
TGTGCCAGCAGCCAAGGACAGGGAAGCTCCTACGAGCAGTACTTC
CASSQGQGSSYEQYF
>TRBV4-2|-|TRBJ2-1|TRBD2
TGTGCCAGCAGCCAAGAGACTAGCGGGGGGTACAATGAGCAGTTCTTC
CASSQETSGGYNEQFF
>TRBV27|-|TRBJ2-5|-
TGTGCCAGCAGTTTGCGGCGGGGTGATGAGACCCAGTACTTC
CASSLRRGDETQYF
>TRBV7-8|-|TRBJ2-3|-
TGTGCCAGCAGCCCAATTGGGGCCGCCCCAGATACGCAGTATTTT
CASSPIGAAPDTQYF
>TRBV4-2|-|TRBJ2-1|-
TGTGCCAGCAGCCCTGGAAGGATGGGGCTTTACAATGAGCAGTTCTTC
CASSPGRMGLYNEQFF
>TRBV5-4|once|TRBJ1-2|TRBD1
TGTGCCAGCAGCCGGGACAGGGTATTAGCTAACTATGGCTACACCTTC
CASSRDRVLANYGYTF
>TRBV2|few|TRBJ1-5|-
TGTGCCAGCAGTGAAGGTCATAGCAATCAGCCCCAGCATTTT
CASSEGHSNQPQHF
>TRBV6-1|once|TRBJ1-4|-
TGTGCCAGCAGCGAACGACAGTTCCAAACTAATGAAAAACTGTTTTTT
CASSERQFQTNEKLFF
>TRBV5-8|-|TRBJ1-2|-
TGTGCCAGCAGCTTAGTGCCACTATCTAACTATGGCTACACCTTC
CASSLVPLSNYGYTF
>TRBV5-1|-|TRBJ2-1|TRBD2
TGCGCCAGCGGGCGGGGGGCCCTCCTCGATGAGCAGTTCTTC
CASGRGALLDEQFF
>TRBV19|-|TRBJ1-5|-
TGTGCCAGTAGTATTCGGGGGGTAGGTCAGCCCCAGCATTTT
CASSIRGVGQPQHF
>TRBV7-2|-|TRBJ1-6|-
TGTGCCAGCACCCAAGACCTGGGGGCCCGAAATTCACCCCTCCACTTT
CASTQDLGARNSPLHF
>TRBV7-2|few|TRBJ2-1|-
TGTGCCAGCAGCTTAGCCCGGGGTCTTTTTGAGCAGTTCTTC
CASSLARGLFEQFF
>TRBV7-2|-|TRBJ2-2|TRBD1
TGTGCCAGCGGACGTAGGGGGCTGGGCGGGGAGCTGTTTTTT
CASGRRGLGGELFF
>TRBV27|once|TRBJ1-5|-
TGTGCCAGCACCTCGGGGGGGGGCTCCCAGCCCCAGCATTTT
CASTSGGGSQPQHF
>TRBV15|-|TRBJ1-6|-
TGTGCCACCAGCAGAGATGTTTCGCGACCCCTCCACTTT
CATSRDVSRPLHF
>TRBV7-8|-|TRBJ2-1|TRBD2
TGTGCCAGCAGACTACTAGCGGGAGCTACCCGAGGCAATGAGCAGTTCTTC
CASRLLAGATRGNEQFF
>TRBV6-1|-|TRBJ2-5|TRBD2
TGTGCCAGCGGTTTGACTAGCGGAGTAGGTGAGACCCAGTACTTC
CASGLTSGVGETQYF
>TRBV7-3|-|TRBJ2-1|-
TGTGCCAGCAGCTTAAAGGGGAAGGGCGCCTACAATGAGCAGTTCTTC
CASSLKGKGAYNEQFF
>TRBV4-3|-|TRBJ1-6|TRBD1
TGCGCCAGCAGCCAAGGGATACCGGGACAGGGGACTTCACCCCTCCACTTT
CASSQGIPGQGTSPLHF
>TRBV9|-|TRBJ2-2|TRBD2
TGTGCCAGCAGCGTAGCCCCCCCAACTAGCGGGGCCGGGTACACCGGGGAGCTGTTTTTT
CASSVAPPTSGAGYTGELFF
>TRBV15|-|TRBJ2-5|-
TGTGCCACCGCGGGTGAGAGGGTTGGAGAGACCCAGTACTTC
CATAGERVGETQYF
>TRBV19|-|TRBJ1-4|TRBD1
TGTGCCAGTAGCCCCGGACAGGGGAATGAAAAACTGTTTTTT
CASSPGQGNEKLFF
>TRBV29-1|once|TRBJ2-2|-
TGCAGCGTTGAAAGGCGGCCCAACACCGGGGAGCTGTTTTTT
CSVERRPNTGELFF
>TRBV4-1|-|TRBJ2-7|TRBD1
TGCGCCAGCAGCCACAACACGGACAGGCTGTACTCCTACGAGCAGTACTTC
CASSHNTDRLYSYEQYF